The following is a T cell receptor (beta chain) sequence with its context. This entry comes from a study of PD-L1 blockade in urothelial cancer. For the study at large: Counts from blood samples showed a median of roughly 150,000 T cells.

Germline CDR1 MGHRA, CDR2 YSYEKL. This CDR3 spans 17 amino acids. V shed 3 bases and J 4 bases; nucleotides not matched to a gene: 12. TCRdb's table, derived via immunoSEQ multiplex PCR, lists solely in-frame clones and lacks some. This sample has around 86,000 clones, with around four fifths found just once. Time point: pretreatment peripheral blood. The clonotype comes from a man in his forties with urothelial cancer. The rearrangement uses TRBV4-1 and TRBJ1-2; 9 positions agree with TRBD1. The input for sequencing was PBMCs, taken around atezolizumab (anti-PD-L1) treatment. The CDR3 loop is CASSHDYGQGTIYGYTF. CDR3 DNA: TGCGCCAGCAGCCACGACTATGGACAGGGGACGATCTATGGCTACACCTTC.